These 26 T cell receptor beta chains were sequenced from one sample in a study of T-cell memory formation after mild COVID-19. TCRdb analysed the 5' RACE reads with MiXCR anew, one entry per CDR3 protein. The sample holds about 430,000 distinct CDR3 sequences, over 15% seen once. Sequences were obtained from PBMCs or a T cell subset sorted from them (not recorded which). These receptors all come from a man aged 18 to 30 who had mild COVID-19 (a few samples of this study predate the infection). Cell type and time point are not known.

In its sample, this clonotype was seen a few times. The chain combines TRBV20-1 with TRBJ2-3; possible D gene TRBD2, 7 bases. In germline, CDR1 is DFQATT, CDR2 SNEGSKA (reference sequence). V was pared by 3 bases and J by 4 bases, with 20 bases between. This CDR3 is built from 16 residues. As DNA, the CDR3 is TGCAGTGCTAGTATCGGGGGGCTGATAAACGCAGATACGCAGTATTTT. It is translated as CSASIGGLINADTQYF.

The gene calls are TRBV3-1 and TRBJ1-2; D might be TRBD1 (6 bases). The CDR3 runs 14 residues. Germline CDR1 reads LGHDT; CDR2 reads YNNKEL (reference sequence). Trimming took off 1 base at V and 7 bases at J, with 13 bases between the two ends. CDR3 sequence (DNA): TGTGCCAGCAGCCAAGCGCGGGGGGCCAGTGGCTACACCTTC. Translation: CASSQARGASGYTF.

The genes are TRBV7-9 and TRBJ2-7; possibly TRBD2 for D (6 bases). The CDR3 is 14 residues long. Germline assignment: CDR1 SEHNR and CDR2 FQNEAQ (reference sequence). Trimming stripped 3 bases from V and 5 bases from J, with 14 bases between. CDR3 region: CASSLGGGVHEQYF. The CDR3 DNA is TGTGCCAGCAGCTTGGGGGGAGGAGTCCACGAGCAGTACTTC.

This rearrangement joins TRBV4-3 to TRBJ1-5; unclear D gene. The germline V gene has CDR1 LGHNA and CDR2 YSLEER. The CDR3 totals 13 residues. Between the trimmed V and J ends, which lost 4 bases and 2 bases, there was a span of 6 bases. This chain's CDR3 is CASSPGRNQPQHF. CDR3 DNA sequence: TGCGCCAGCAGCCCTGGGCGCAATCAGCCCCAGCATTTT.

CDR3 protein: CASTGLPENEQYF. For the CDR3, the DNA is TGTGCCAGCACCGGACTCCCAGAAAACGAGCAGTACTTC. The V and J genes are TRBV28 and TRBJ2-7, with a weak D call TRBD2 (5 bases). Germline CDR1 reads MDHEN; CDR2 reads SYDVKM. V was clipped by 7 bases and J by 5 bases, with 15 bases between them. This CDR3 contains 13 residues.

This clonotype came up once. CDR3 region: CASAGRGQPQHF. The CDR3, as DNA: TGTGCCAGCGCTGGGAGGGGTCAGCCCCAGCATTTT. This sequence joins TRBV7-9 and TRBJ1-5; tentatively, D is TRBD1 (5 bases). The germline CDR1 and CDR2 sequences are SEHNR and FQNEAQ (reference sequence). V dropped 8 bases and J dropped 6 bases, with 11 bases sitting between them. CDR3 length equals 12 residues.

This clonotype was counted between two and nine times. The CDR3 region is CASSFFGTDNEQFF. The CDR3 bases are TGTGCCAGCAGCTTTTTCGGGACAGATAATGAGCAGTTCTTC. V and J are TRBV11-3 and TRBJ2-1, with TRBD1 matching over 7 bases. CDR1 SGHNT and CDR2 YENEEA come from the germline V gene. V shed 3 bases and J 7 bases; nucleotides not matched to a gene: 6. The CDR3 runs to 14 residues.

This clonotype has a handful of counts. CDR3 nucleotide sequence: TGTGCCACCAGTGAAGGGTCCCAGCCCCAGCATTTT. Translated, it gives CATSEGSQPQHF. The V call is TRBV24-1, the J call TRBJ1-5; no definite D call. Germline V gives CDR1 KGHDR, CDR2 SFDVKD. CDR3 size: 12 residues. Trimming shortened V by 4 bases and J by 7 bases, and 7 bases separated the two germline ends.

The chain combines TRBV19 with TRBJ2-2; D is perhaps TRBD2 (6 bases). The CDR3 sequence is 16 residues long. Germline loops: CDR1 LNHDA, CDR2 SQIVND (reference sequence). The V end was cut by 5 bases, the J end by 5 bases, with 18 bases between. As DNA, the CDR3 is TGTGCCAGTAGTTCCGCCGGAGGGTCTAAGACCGGGGAGCTGTTTTTT. It encodes CASSSAGGSKTGELFF.

The rearrangement links TRBV7-2 to TRBJ2-5; a possible D gene is TRBD1 (6 bases). The CDR3 loop spans 13 amino acids. The germline V gene encodes CDR1 SGHTA and CDR2 FQGNSA. V was clipped by 8 bases and J by 0 bases, with 10 bases between them. The DNA for the CDR3 is TGTGCCAGCGCACAGGGCTACCAAGAGACCCAGTACTTC. Protein product: CASAQGYQETQYF.

The table lists this clonotype with a few counts. The rearrangement links TRBV7-2 to TRBJ2-3; maybe TRBD2 (5 bases). V was pared by 0 bases and J by 1 base, with 14 bases between. The CDR3 extends over 17 amino acids. The germline CDR1 and CDR2 sequences are SGHTA and FQGNSA. CDR3: CASSLAPVRARTDTQYF. The CDR3 region has the DNA TGTGCCAGCAGCTTAGCGCCTGTGAGGGCCCGCACAGATACGCAGTATTTT. Using reference TRBV7-2 and TRBJ2-3 for the parts outside the CDR3, the full variable domain is GAGVSQSPSNKVTEKGKDVELRCDPISGHTALYWYRQSLGQGLEFLIYFQGNSAPDKSGLPSDRFSAERTGGSVSTLTIQRTQQEDSAVYLCASSLAPVRARTDTQYFGPGTRLTVL.

The chain couples TRBV6-1 to TRBJ2-5; 8 nucleotides match TRBD2. The CDR3 has 14 amino acids. J lost 4 bases, V lost 6 bases, and 7 bases had no gene match. CDR1 is MNHNS and CDR2 is SASEGT in the germline V gene. Here the CDR3 reads CASSGLAGPETQYF. The CDR3 DNA is TGTGCCAGCAGCGGCTTAGCGGGGCCAGAGACCCAGTACTTC.

This clonotype appeared many times. V gene TRBV12-3 or TRBV12-4 combines with J gene TRBJ2-7; D remains ambiguous. This CDR3 is built from 14 residues. Trimming took off 1 base at V and 1 base at J, with 8 bases between the two ends. The CDR3 is CASSLVLGSYEQYF. The CDR3 nucleotides are TGTGCCAGCAGTTTAGTACTGGGGTCCTACGAGCAGTACTTC.

A few counts support this clonotype. The chain recombines TRBV29-1 with TRBJ1-2; TRBD1 matches 7 bases. The germline V gene has CDR1 SQVTM and CDR2 ANQGSEA. Trimming removed 4 bases from V and 8 bases from J; junction bases left unmatched: 7. This CDR3 is 12 amino acids long. CDR3 coding DNA: TGCAGCGTTGTTCGAAAGGACAGGGGCTACACCTTC. As protein: CSVVRKDRGYTF.

V and J are TRBV6-6 and TRBJ2-7; D is perhaps TRBD1 (6 bases). There are 14 residues in the CDR3. V dropped 6 bases and J dropped 5 bases, with 17 bases sitting between them. CDR1 MNHNY and CDR2 SVGAGI come from the germline V gene (reference sequence). The CDR3 reads CASRTWGLGNEQYF. The CDR3 region has the DNA TGTGCCAGCAGGACGTGGGGGCTCGGGAACGAGCAGTACTTC.

This clonotype was picked up a small number of times. V gene TRBV11-2 combines with J gene TRBJ1-1, with D unclear. The CDR3 length is 13 residues. Germline CDR1 reads SGHAT; CDR2 reads FQNNGV. Trimming left V 5 bases short and J 1 base short, with 8 bases between. The CDR3 nucleotides read TGTGCCAGCAGCACTGACACGAACACTGAAGCTTTCTTT. This translates into CASSTDTNTEAFF.

This clonotype was recorded many times. CDR3 sequence (DNA): TGTGCCAGCAGCGTAGAGGGACACAACACCGGGGAGCTGTTTTTT. It codes for CASSVEGHNTGELFF. The V and J genes are TRBV9 and TRBJ2-2, with D possibly TRBD1 on 6 matching bases. The CDR3 runs 15 residues. Germline CDR1 SGDLS, CDR2 YYNGEE. Trimming left V 0 bases short and J 2 bases short, with 8 bases between.

This clonotype has only a few counts. The V and J genes are TRBV25-1 and TRBJ2-7; 11 bases map to TRBD1. Germline values: CDR1 MGHDK, CDR2 SYGVNS. The CDR3 has 15 amino acids. V was clipped by 2 bases and J by 7 bases; unmatched bases: 7. Here the CDR3 DNA reads TGTGCCAGCAGTGAACGGGGACAGGGGGGTGGTGAGCAGTACGTC. Amino acids: CASSERGQGGGEQYV.

This clonotype was seen many times. The chain employs TRBV19 and TRBJ1-1; no clear D gene. Trimming removed 2 bases at V and 5 bases at J, with 15 bases between. CDR1 LNHDA and CDR2 SQIVND come from the germline V gene (reference sequence). The CDR3 has 15 residues. The CDR3 spells CASSIPEADGTEAFF. DNA of the CDR3: TGTGCCAGTAGTATACCAGAGGCCGACGGAACTGAAGCTTTCTTT.

This clonotype was counted at least ten times. This chain links TRBV7-8 with TRBJ2-2; either TRBD1 or TRBD2 may fit D (5 bases each). The germline V and J ends were trimmed by 6 bases and 0 bases, with 17 bases remaining between them. The CDR3 totals 17 residues. Germline lookup yields CDR1 SGHVS and CDR2 FQNEAQ. The DNA for the CDR3 is TGTGCCAGCAGGTCCGTGATATGGGGGACGAACACCGGGGAGCTGTTTTTT. This gives the protein CASRSVIWGTNTGELFF.

This clonotype was seen at least ten times. The chain joins TRBV5-1 to TRBJ1-5; D call uncertain. The V gene's germline CDR1 is SGHRS and CDR2 YFSETQ. The length of the CDR3 is 14 residues. Trimming shortened V by 0 bases and J by 2 bases, and 6 bases separated the two germline ends. CDR3 sequence: CASSLGLRNQPQHF. The CDR3 DNA reads TGCGCCAGCAGCTTGGGTTTGCGCAATCAGCCCCAGCATTTT.

The chain carries TRBV4-1 and TRBJ2-7, with TRBD1 matching over 8 bases. CDR3 length: 13 amino acids. The V and J ends lost 6 bases and 12 bases, in that order; junction bases with no gene match: 13. Germline CDR1 reads MGHRA; CDR2 reads YSYEKL. CDR3 in amino acids: CASRQPGTGQTYV. CDR3 DNA: TGCGCCAGCAGACAGCCCGGGACAGGCCAAACGTACGTC.

This clonotype was recorded at least ten times. The chain recombines TRBV5-1 with TRBJ2-5, with TRBD2 matching 7 bases. CDR3 length: 18 amino acids. Trimming at V came to 1 base and at J to 1 base, leaving 13 bases not matched to a gene. The germline gives CDR1 SGHRS, CDR2 YFSETQ. The CDR3 coding sequence is TGCGCCAGCAGCTTGTCGGTGCGGGGGAGCTTTACCCAAGAGACCCAGTACTTC. This codes for CASSLSVRGSFTQETQYF.

V usage is TRBV6-5 and J usage is TRBJ1-6; D gene ambiguous. The CDR3 loop spans 14 amino acids. Trimming left V 6 bases short and J 8 bases short, with 14 bases between. The germline CDR1 and CDR2 sequences are MNHEY and SVGAGI. CDR3 in DNA: TGTGCCAGCAGCCAGTGGCGTGACGATTCACCCCTCCACTTT. Residues: CASSQWRDDSPLHF.

A few counts support this clonotype. The CDR3 spells CASRPQGGASYNEQFF. Here the CDR3 DNA reads TGTGCCAGTAGGCCTCAGGGGGGGGCCTCCTACAATGAGCAGTTCTTC. V and J are TRBV19 and TRBJ2-1; perhaps D is TRBD1 or TRBD2 (7 bases each). V was cut by 6 bases and J by 0 bases, with 15 bases left in between. CDR1 and CDR2 from the germline V gene are LNHDA and SQIVND (reference sequence). The CDR3 loop spans 16 amino acids.

This clonotype appeared once. The chain links TRBV5-4 to TRBJ2-6, with a weak D call TRBD1 (6 bases). There are 18 residues in the CDR3. Trimming took off 5 bases at V and 2 bases at J, with 20 bases between the two ends. In germline, CDR1 is SGHNT, CDR2 YYREEE (reference sequence). The CDR3 DNA follows: TGTGCCAGCAGTTATGGGAGAGAGGGGGATCCTGGGGCCAACGTCCTGACTTTC. This translates into CASSYGREGDPGANVLTF. The full variable domain, with the rest looked up from reference TRBV5-4 and TRBJ2-6, is ETGVTQSPTHLIKTRGQQVTLRCSSQSGHNTVSWYQQALGQGPQFIFQYYREEENGRGNFPPRFSGLQFPNYSSELNVNALELDDSALYLCASSYGREGDPGANVLTFGAGSRLTVL.